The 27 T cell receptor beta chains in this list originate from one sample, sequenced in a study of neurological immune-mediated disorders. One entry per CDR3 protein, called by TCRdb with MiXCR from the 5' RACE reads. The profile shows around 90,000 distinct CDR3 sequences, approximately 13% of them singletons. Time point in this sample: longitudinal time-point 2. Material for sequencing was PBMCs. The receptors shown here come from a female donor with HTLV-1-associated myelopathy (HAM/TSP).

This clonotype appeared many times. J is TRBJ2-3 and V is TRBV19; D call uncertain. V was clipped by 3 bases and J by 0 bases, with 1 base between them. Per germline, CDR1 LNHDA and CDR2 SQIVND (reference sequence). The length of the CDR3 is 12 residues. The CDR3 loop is CASSISTDTQYF. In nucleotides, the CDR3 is TGTGCCAGTAGTATCAGCACAGATACGCAGTATTTT.

The CDR3 DNA reads as TGTGCCAGCAGTCCCGCCCGGGAGACCCAGTACTTC. This encodes CASSPARETQYF. The V call is TRBV6-6, the J call TRBJ2-5, with D unresolved. The CDR3 loop spans 12 amino acids. Trimming removed 5 bases from V and 5 bases from J, with 9 bases in between. Germline V gene data show CDR1 as MNHNY and CDR2 as SVGAGI (reference sequence).

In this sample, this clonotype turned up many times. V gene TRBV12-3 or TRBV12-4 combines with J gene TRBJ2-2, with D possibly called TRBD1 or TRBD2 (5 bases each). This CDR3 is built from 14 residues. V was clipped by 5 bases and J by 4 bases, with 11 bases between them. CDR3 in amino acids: CASSIDSGTGELFF. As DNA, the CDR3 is TGTGCCAGCAGTATTGACAGCGGCACCGGGGAGCTGTTTTTT.

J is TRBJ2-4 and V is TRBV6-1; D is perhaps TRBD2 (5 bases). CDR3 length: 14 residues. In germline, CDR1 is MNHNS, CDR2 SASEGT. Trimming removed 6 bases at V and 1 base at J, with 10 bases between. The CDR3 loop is CASRAGPAKNIQYF. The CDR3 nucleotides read TGTGCCAGCAGGGCGGGCCCGGCCAAAAACATTCAGTACTTC.

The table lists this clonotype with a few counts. CDR3 residues: CSARKGQGGYEQYF. The CDR3 DNA reads as TGCAGTGCTAGAAAGGGACAGGGTGGCTACGAGCAGTACTTC. The chain uses TRBV20-1 and TRBJ2-7, with 9 nucleotides matching TRBD1. CDR1 is DFQATT and CDR2 is SNEGSKA in the germline V gene (reference sequence). CDR3 size: 14 residues. V shed 2 bases, J shed 3 bases, and the junction held 5 bases outside the gene matches.

The CDR3 reads CASSPGPDTQYF. As DNA, the CDR3 is TGTGCCAGCTCACCAGGGCCAGATACGCAGTATTTT. The rearrangement links TRBV18 to TRBJ2-3; D is uncertain. The CDR3 sequence is 12 residues long. Trimming removed 2 bases at V and 4 bases at J, with 4 bases between. Germline V CDR1 and CDR2: KGHSH, LQKENI.

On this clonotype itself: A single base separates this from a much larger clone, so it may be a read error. Written as DNA, the CDR3 is TGTGCCAGCAGTTACAGTAGCCCAGGGGAGCAGTTCTTC. It encodes CASSYSSPGEQFF. The J gene is TRBJ2-1, the V gene TRBV6-5; a weak D match, TRBD1 (5 bases). This CDR3 has 13 residues. Germline V lookup: CDR1 MNHEY, CDR2 SVGAGI. V dropped 2 bases and J dropped 10 bases, with 12 bases sitting between them.

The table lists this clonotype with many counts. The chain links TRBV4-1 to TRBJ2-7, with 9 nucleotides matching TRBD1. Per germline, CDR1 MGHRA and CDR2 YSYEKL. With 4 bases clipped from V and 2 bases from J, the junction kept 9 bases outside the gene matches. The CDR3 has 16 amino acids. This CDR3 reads CASSPLPGTGPYEQYF. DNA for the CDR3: TGCGCCAGCAGCCCACTACCGGGGACAGGGCCCTACGAGCAGTACTTC.

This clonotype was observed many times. CDR3 in DNA: TGTGCCAGCAGCTGGGGACAGGCCAATCAGCCCCAGCATTTT. Translating it yields CASSWGQANQPQHF. The chain uses TRBV7-9 and TRBJ1-5, with 8 bases identical to TRBD1. The CDR3 extends over 14 amino acids. From germline, CDR1 is SEHNR and CDR2 FQNEAQ (reference sequence). With 4 bases clipped from V and 3 bases from J, the junction kept 2 bases outside the gene matches.

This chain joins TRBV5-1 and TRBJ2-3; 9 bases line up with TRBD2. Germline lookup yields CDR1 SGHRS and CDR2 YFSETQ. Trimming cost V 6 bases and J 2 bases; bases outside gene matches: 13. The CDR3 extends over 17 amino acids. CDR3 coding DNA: TGCGCCAGCACCAAGAAGACCGGCGGGGGGGTCACAGATACGCAGTATTTT. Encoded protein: CASTKKTGGGVTDTQYF.

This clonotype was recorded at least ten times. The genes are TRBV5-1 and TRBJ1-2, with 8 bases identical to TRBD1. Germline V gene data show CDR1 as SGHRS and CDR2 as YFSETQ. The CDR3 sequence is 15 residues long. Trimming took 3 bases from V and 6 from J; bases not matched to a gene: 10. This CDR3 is CASSYMSGGENGYTF. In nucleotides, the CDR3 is TGCGCCAGCAGCTACATGTCAGGGGGCGAAAATGGCTACACCTTC.

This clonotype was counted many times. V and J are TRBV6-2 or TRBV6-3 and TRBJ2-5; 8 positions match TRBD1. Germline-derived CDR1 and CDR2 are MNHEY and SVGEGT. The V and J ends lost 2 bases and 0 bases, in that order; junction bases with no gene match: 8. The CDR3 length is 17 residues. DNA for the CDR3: TGTGCCAGCAGTTACGAACTCCGACAGGGGAACCAAGAGACCCAGTACTTC. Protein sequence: CASSYELRQGNQETQYF.

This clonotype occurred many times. The CDR3 spells CASSLRGQGNTGELFF. The CDR3 DNA follows: TGCGCCAGCAGCTTGCGGGGACAGGGGAACACCGGGGAGCTGTTTTTT. This sequence joins TRBV5-1 and TRBJ2-2, with 9 bases fitting TRBD1. J was trimmed by 1 base and V by 1 base; bases with no gene match: 2. CDR3 size: 16 residues. Germline CDR1 and CDR2: SGHRS and YFSETQ. The entire variable domain, with the rest obtained from reference TRBV5-1 and TRBJ2-2, is as follows: KAGVTQTPRYLIKTRGQQVTLSCSPISGHRSVSWYQQTPGQGLQFLFEYFSETQRNKGNFPGRFSGRQFSNSRSEMNVSTLELGDSALYLCASSLRGQGNTGELFFGEGSRLTVL.

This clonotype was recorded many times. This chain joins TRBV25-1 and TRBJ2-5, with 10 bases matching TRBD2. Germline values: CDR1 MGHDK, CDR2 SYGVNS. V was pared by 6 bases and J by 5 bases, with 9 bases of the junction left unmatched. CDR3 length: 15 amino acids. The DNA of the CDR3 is TGTGCCAGCAGCCCCCTCAGCGGGGGGGGGGAGACCCAGTACTTC. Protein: CASSPLSGGGETQYF.

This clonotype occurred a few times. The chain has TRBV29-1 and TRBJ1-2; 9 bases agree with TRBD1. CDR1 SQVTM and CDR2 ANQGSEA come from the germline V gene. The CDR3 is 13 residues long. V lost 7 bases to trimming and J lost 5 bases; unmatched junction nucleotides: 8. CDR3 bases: TGCAGCGCTAACTACAGGGGGCTGTATGGCTACACCTTC. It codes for CSANYRGLYGYTF. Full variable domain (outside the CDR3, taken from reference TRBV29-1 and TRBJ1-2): SAVISQKPSRDICQRGTSLTIQCQVDSQVTMMFWYRQQPGQSLTLIATANQGSEATYESGFVIDKFPISRPNLTFSTLTVSNMSPEDSSIYLCSANYRGLYGYTFGSGTRLTVV.

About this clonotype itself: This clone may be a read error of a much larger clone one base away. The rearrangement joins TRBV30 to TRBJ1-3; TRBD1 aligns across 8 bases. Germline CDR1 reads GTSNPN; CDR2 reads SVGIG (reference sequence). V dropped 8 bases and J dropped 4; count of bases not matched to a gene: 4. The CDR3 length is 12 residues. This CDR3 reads CARTGWGNTIYF. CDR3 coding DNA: TGTGCCAGGACAGGGTGGGGAAACACCATATATTTT.

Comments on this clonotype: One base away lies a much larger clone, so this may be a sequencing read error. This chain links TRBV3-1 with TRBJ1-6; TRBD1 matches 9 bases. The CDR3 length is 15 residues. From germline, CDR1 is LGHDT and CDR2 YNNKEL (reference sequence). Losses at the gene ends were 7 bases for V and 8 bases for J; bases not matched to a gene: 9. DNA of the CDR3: TGTGCCAGCAACCCGGGACAGGGTATCCATTCACCCCTCCACTTT. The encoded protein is CASNPGQGIHSPLHF.

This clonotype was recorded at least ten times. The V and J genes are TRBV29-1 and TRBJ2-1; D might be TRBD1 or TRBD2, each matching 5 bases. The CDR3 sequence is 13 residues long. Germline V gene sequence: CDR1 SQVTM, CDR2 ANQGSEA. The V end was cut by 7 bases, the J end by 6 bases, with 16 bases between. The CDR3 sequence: CSAESGTSNEQFF. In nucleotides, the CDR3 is TGCAGCGCCGAATCCGGGACGTCCAATGAGCAGTTCTTC.

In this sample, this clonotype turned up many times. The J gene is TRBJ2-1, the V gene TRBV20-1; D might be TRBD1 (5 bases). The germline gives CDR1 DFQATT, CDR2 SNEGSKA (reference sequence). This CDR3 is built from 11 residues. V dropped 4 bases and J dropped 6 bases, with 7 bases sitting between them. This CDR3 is CSATRGNEQFF. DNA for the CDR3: TGCAGTGCTACTAGGGGCAATGAGCAGTTCTTC.

DNA of the CDR3: TGTGCCAGCAGGGAGACAGGGGTTGACGGGGAGCTGTTTTTT. It codes for CASRETGVDGELFF. V usage is TRBV7-2 and J usage is TRBJ2-2, with 8 nucleotides matching TRBD1. CDR1 and CDR2 from the germline V gene are SGHTA and FQGNSA. V lost 6 bases to trimming and J lost 7 bases; unmatched junction nucleotides: 7. This CDR3 is built from 14 residues.

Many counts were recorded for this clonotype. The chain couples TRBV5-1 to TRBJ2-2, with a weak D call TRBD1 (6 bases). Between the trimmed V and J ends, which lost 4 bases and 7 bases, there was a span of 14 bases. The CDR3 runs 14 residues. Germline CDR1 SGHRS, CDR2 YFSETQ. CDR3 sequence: CASSPTGFVGELFF. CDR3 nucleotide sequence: TGCGCCAGCAGCCCGACAGGCTTCGTCGGGGAGCTGTTTTTT. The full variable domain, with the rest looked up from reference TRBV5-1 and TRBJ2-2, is KAGVTQTPRYLIKTRGQQVTLSCSPISGHRSVSWYQQTPGQGLQFLFEYFSETQRNKGNFPGRFSGRQFSNSRSEMNVSTLELGDSALYLCASSPTGFVGELFFGEGSRLTVL.

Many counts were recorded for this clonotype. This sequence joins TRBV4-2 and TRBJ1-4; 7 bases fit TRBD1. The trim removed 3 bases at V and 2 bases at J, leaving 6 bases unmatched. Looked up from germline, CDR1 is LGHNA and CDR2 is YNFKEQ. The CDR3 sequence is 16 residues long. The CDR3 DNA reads TGTGCCAGCAGCCAGCACTCAGGGGGGACTAATGAAAAACTGTTTTTT. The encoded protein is CASSQHSGGTNEKLFF.

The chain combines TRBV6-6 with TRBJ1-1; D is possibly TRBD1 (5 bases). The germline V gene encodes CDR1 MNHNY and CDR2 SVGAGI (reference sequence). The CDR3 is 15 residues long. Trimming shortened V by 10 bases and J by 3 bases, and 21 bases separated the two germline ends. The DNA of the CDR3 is TGTGCCAACATCCCATTACAGGATCACGACACTGAAGCTTTCTTT. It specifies CANIPLQDHDTEAFF.

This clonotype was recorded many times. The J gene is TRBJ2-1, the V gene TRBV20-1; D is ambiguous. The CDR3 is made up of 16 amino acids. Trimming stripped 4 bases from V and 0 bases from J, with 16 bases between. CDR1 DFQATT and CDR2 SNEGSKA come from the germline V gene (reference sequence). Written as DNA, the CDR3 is TGCAGTGCTACTTTTAGGACGGGTAGCTCCTACAATGAGCAGTTCTTC. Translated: CSATFRTGSSYNEQFF.

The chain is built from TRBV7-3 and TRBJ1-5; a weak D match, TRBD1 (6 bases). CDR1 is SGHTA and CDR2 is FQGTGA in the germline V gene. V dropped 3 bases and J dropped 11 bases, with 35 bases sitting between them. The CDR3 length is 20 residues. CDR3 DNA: TGTGCCAGCAGCTTTCTAAGGGGGAGTCTAACGGGGATATTCGGCCAGGCCCAGCATTTT. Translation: CASSFLRGSLTGIFGQAQHF.

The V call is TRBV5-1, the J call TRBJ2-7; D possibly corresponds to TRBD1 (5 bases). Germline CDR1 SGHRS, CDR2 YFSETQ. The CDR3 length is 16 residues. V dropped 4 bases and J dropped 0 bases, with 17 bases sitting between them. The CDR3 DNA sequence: TGCGCCAGCAGCACTCAGACAGCCTCGAGCTCCTACGAGCAGTACTTC. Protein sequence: CASSTQTASSSYEQYF.

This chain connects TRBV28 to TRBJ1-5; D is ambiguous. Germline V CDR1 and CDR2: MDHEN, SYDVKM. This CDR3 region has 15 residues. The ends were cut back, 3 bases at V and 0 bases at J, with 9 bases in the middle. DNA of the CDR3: TGTGCCAGCAGTTTGTTGTTGTATAGCAATCAGCCCCAGCATTTT. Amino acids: CASSLLLYSNQPQHF.